This TCR beta chain appears in the sequencing data of a study of blood T cell repertoires in COVID-19. The data were produced by immunoSEQ multiplex PCR, yet TCRdb's version contains in-frame clones alone and is incomplete. The table lists more than 150,000 clones, roughly four fifths of them singletons. Per the germline V gene, CDR1 is LNHDA and CDR2 is SQIVND (reference sequence). The CDR3 covers 18 residues. V lost 3 bases, J lost 3 bases, and 9 bases stayed unmatched. For recovered donors of Cohort 3, there were two negative PCRs, clearance, or symptom resolution. The clonotype comes from a man in his forties or fifties who had recovered from COVID-19. The V gene is TRBV19, the J gene TRBJ2-2; TRBD2 matches at 11 bases. The sequenced sample consisted of PBMCs or T cells enriched from blood (not recorded which). This CDR3 reads CASSMGLAGGRDTGELFF. The DNA for the CDR3 is TGTGCCAGTAGTATGGGGCTAGCGGGAGGAAGGGACACCGGGGAGCTGTTTTTT.